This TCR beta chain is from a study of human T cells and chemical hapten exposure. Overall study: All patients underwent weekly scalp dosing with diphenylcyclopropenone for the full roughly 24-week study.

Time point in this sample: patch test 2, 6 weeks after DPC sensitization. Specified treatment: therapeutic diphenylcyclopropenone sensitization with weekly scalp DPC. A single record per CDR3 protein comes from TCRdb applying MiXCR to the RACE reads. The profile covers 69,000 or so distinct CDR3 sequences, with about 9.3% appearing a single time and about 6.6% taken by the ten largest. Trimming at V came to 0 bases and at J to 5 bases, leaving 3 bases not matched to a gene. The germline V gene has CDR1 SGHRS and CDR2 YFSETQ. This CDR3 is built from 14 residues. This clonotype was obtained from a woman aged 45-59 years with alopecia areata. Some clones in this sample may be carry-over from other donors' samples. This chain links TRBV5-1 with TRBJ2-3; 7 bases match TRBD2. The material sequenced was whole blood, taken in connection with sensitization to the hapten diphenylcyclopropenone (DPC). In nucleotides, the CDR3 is TGCGCCAGCAGCTTGGATTGGGGGGGAGATACGCAGTATTTT. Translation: CASSLDWGGDTQYF.